One sample yielded the 30 T cell receptor beta chains listed below, sequenced in a study of read filtering for tumor transcriptome and immune sequencing (dated by TCRdb to about 2020). Sequencing instrument: Illumina HiSeq 4000. TCR libraries were constructed from 350 to 400 ng RNA using the Immunoverse kit, and molecular barcoded adaptors covering alpha/delta and beta/gamma chains were employed. The raw public data were reprocessed by TCRdb itself: fastp quality trimming at Q25, MiXCR clonotype calling, in-frame beta chains only. One record per CDR3 amino acid sequence lists the most common genes and DNA. The table for this sample lists about 39,000 distinct CDR3 sequences; more than 13% of them were counted only once. Of the sample, around 7% falls within the top ten clones. Material: a population of CD138-negative cells sorted from bone marrow. Taken with the paper, the label for cell subset or site translates to: bone marrow mononuclear cells depleted of CD138+ plasma/myeloma cells by negative magnetic selection. The receptor source for this set is a donor at least 40 years old with multiple myeloma.

The table lists this clonotype with many counts. The chain is built from TRBV5-8 and TRBJ2-7, with D perhaps TRBD1 (5 bases). This CDR3 contains 13 residues. The germline gives CDR1 SGHTS, CDR2 YDEGEE. V lost 8 bases and J lost 0, with 12 bases in between. The CDR3 nucleotides read TGTGCCAGTAGCCGAGGACACTCCTACGAGCAGTACTTC. Amino acid sequence: CASSRGHSYEQYF. Combining the CDR3 with reference TRBV5-8 and TRBJ2-7 gives the whole variable domain EAGVTQSPTHLIKTRGQQATLRCSPISGHTSVYWYQQALGLGLQFLLWYDEGEERNRGNFPPRFSGRQFPNYSSELNVNALELEDSALYLCASSRGHSYEQYFGPGTRLTVT.

This clonotype was detected ten times or more. Here the CDR3 omits its conserved ending phenylalanine or tryptophan, so a read error is the likely source. It is unclear where the CDR3 begins or ends on the DNA, so no DNA is shown, and the CDR3 is as TCRdb lists it. The rearrangement joins TRBV2 to TRBJ1-1; the D call TRBD1 from the table was never checked on the DNA. The CDR3 is 14 amino acids long, termini counted. CDR1 is SNHLY, CDR2 FYNNEI, per germline. The CDR3 protein is CASRGQQSGTPWIT.

The sample holds many counts of this clonotype. The gene calls are TRBV7-8 and TRBJ1-5, with D possibly TRBD1 on 5 matching bases. V lost 4 bases and J 5 bases, leaving 12 bases between the germline ends. The CDR3 loop spans 14 amino acids. CDR1 and CDR2 from the germline V gene are SGHVS and FQNEAQ. CDR3 loop: CASSSDSRYQPQHF. In DNA form, the CDR3 reads TGTGCCAGCAGCTCCGACAGTAGATATCAGCCCCAGCATTTT. The full variable domain, completed using reference TRBV7-8 and TRBJ1-5, is GAGVSQSPRYKVAKRGQDVALRCDPISGHVSLFWYQQALGQGPEFLTYFQNEAQLDKSGLPSDRFFAERPEGSVSTLKIQRTQQEDSAVYLCASSSDSRYQPQHFGDGTRLSIL.

This clonotype came up a few times. The chain joins TRBV12-3 or TRBV12-4 to TRBJ2-2, with D unclear. CDR3 length: 14 residues. V gave up 7 bases and J gave up 1 base, with 10 bases separating them. Here the CDR3 reads CASKVGVNTGELFF. CDR3 DNA sequence: TGTGCCAGCAAGGTTGGGGTGAACACCGGGGAGCTGTTTTTT.

This clonotype has ten or more counts. The chain couples TRBV4-1 to TRBJ1-3, with D unresolved. V was pared by 0 bases and J by 0 bases, with 9 bases between. The V gene's germline CDR1 is MGHRA and CDR2 YSYEKL. This CDR3 spans 16 amino acids. In DNA form, the CDR3 reads TGCGCCAGCAGCCAAGATAGGGAAAGCTCTGGAAACACCATATATTTT. Translation gives CASSQDRESSGNTIYF.

The chain's CDR3 is CATSPEWVDGYTF. DNA for the CDR3: TGTGCCACCAGCCCTGAATGGGTGGATGGCTACACCTTC. This sequence joins TRBV15 and TRBJ1-2; no firm D call. Germline V CDR1 and CDR2: LNHNV, YYDKDF (reference sequence). The V end was cut by 5 bases, the J end by 6 bases, with 13 bases between. The CDR3 covers 13 residues.

This clonotype was seen many times. The rearrangement joins TRBV20-1 to TRBJ2-3; 7 positions match TRBD1. V lost 6 bases, J lost 0 bases, and 9 bases stayed unmatched. The CDR3 is 15 residues long. The germline gives CDR1 DFQATT, CDR2 SNEGSKA (reference sequence). The chain's CDR3 is CSAEDRDGSTDTQYF. The CDR3 nucleotides read TGCAGTGCCGAAGACAGGGACGGTAGCACAGATACGCAGTATTTT.

The table lists this clonotype with many counts. This chain joins TRBV20-1 and TRBJ2-7; 7 bases agree with TRBD1. V gave up 5 bases and J gave up 0 bases; unmatched junction bases: 7. Germline values: CDR1 DFQATT, CDR2 SNEGSKA (reference sequence). The CDR3 runs 14 residues. This chain's CDR3 is CSARRDSISYEQYF. The CDR3 DNA reads TGCAGTGCTCGCCGGGACAGCATCTCCTACGAGCAGTACTTC.

This clonotype was seen ten or more times. CDR3 region: CSAGQLDTEAFF. The CDR3 DNA reads as TGCAGCGCTGGACAGTTAGACACTGAAGCTTTCTTT. V and J are TRBV20-1 and TRBJ1-1; a weak D match, TRBD1 (6 bases). Germline lookup yields CDR1 DFQATT and CDR2 SNEGSKA (reference sequence). The CDR3 loop spans 12 amino acids.

This clonotype was seen many times. This chain joins TRBV2 and TRBJ1-1; D is uncertain. This CDR3 is built from 15 residues. Germline CDR1 and CDR2: SNHLY and FYNNEI. The V end was cut by 6 bases, the J end by 1 base, with 15 bases between. CDR3 sequence (DNA): TGTGCCAGCAGGCCAAGCCAGTCCCAGAACACTGAAGCTTTCTTT. Translated, it gives CASRPSQSQNTEAFF.

This clonotype occurred a few times. An end of the junction differs from the germline gene, which may be a read error. The gene calls are TRBV27 and TRBJ2-1; TRBD2 might be the D (6 bases). In germline, CDR1 is MNHEY, CDR2 SMNVEV (reference sequence). CDR3 size: 12 residues. The CDR3: CASSGLAPEQPF. CDR3 sequence (DNA): TGTGCCAGCAGTGGTCTAGCGCCGGAGCAGCCCTTC.

By frequency in the sample, this clonotype is medium-sized. The rearrangement links TRBV20-1 to TRBJ2-1, with 8 positions matching TRBD1. After removal of 0 bases from V and 6 bases from J, the junction contained 10 bases not matched to a gene. The V gene's germline CDR1 is DFQATT and CDR2 SNEGSKA (reference sequence). The CDR3 loop spans 16 amino acids. The CDR3 sequence is CSARDTRTGLGNEQFF. The DNA of the CDR3 is TGCAGTGCTAGAGATACAAGGACAGGGCTCGGCAATGAGCAGTTCTTC.

The table lists this clonotype with a few counts. The V call is TRBV7-4, the J call TRBJ1-1; the D gene is possibly TRBD1 (6 bases). This CDR3 is built from 13 residues. From germline, CDR1 is SGHVT and CDR2 SQSDAQ. Trimming took 5 bases from V and 6 from J, leaving 13 bases between them. The CDR3 here is CASSALNRAEAFF. CDR3 sequence (DNA): TGTGCCAGCAGCGCACTCAACAGGGCTGAAGCTTTCTTT.

The chain carries TRBV5-4 and TRBJ2-6; D gene uncertain. Per the germline V gene, CDR1 is SGHNT and CDR2 is YYREEE (reference sequence). V lost 6 bases and J lost 3, with 7 bases in between. The CDR3 sequence is 13 residues long. In nucleotides, the CDR3 is TGTGCCAGCATGGGTTTTGGGGCCAACGTCCTGACTTTC. Its translation: CASMGFGANVLTF.

This clonotype was seen ten or more times. A much more abundant neighbour one base away suggests this may be a read error. The chain recombines TRBV6-1 with TRBJ2-1, with 8 bases aligning to TRBD1. The CDR3 runs to 15 residues. Germline values: CDR1 MNHNS, CDR2 SASEGT. CDR3 bases: TGTGACAGCCGTCTTGGACAGGGAAGTTACAATGAGCAGTTCTTC. Amino acids: CDSRLGQGSYNEQFF.

In this sample, this clonotype turned up many times. V is TRBV29-1 and J is TRBJ1-1; the D is unclear. V gave up 2 bases and J gave up 5 bases, with 15 bases separating them. This CDR3 is built from 14 residues. CDR1 and CDR2 (germline): SQVTM, ANQGSEA. CDR3 region: CSVESQEGRTEAFF. The CDR3 bases are TGCAGCGTTGAATCTCAGGAGGGTAGGACTGAAGCTTTCTTT. Using reference TRBV29-1 and TRBJ1-1 for the parts outside the CDR3, the full variable domain is SAVISQKPSRDICQRGTSLTIQCQVDSQVTMMFWYRQQPGQSLTLIATANQGSEATYESGFVIDKFPISRPNLTFSTLTVSNMSPEDSSIYLCSVESQEGRTEAFFGQGTRLTVV.

The rearrangement links TRBV7-8 to TRBJ2-7, with 8 bases lining up with TRBD1. After removal of 5 bases from V and 4 bases from J, the junction contained 10 bases not matched to a gene. Germline loops: CDR1 SGHVS, CDR2 FQNEAQ. The CDR3 contains 15 residues. CDR3 nucleotides: TGTGCCAGCAGCATAACGGGGCAGGGGGCGTACGAGCAGTACTTC. Protein product: CASSITGQGAYEQYF.

Notes on this clonotype: A far larger clone lies a single base away; this is likely a read error. The V gene is TRBV3-2, the J gene TRBJ1-1. The end of the DNA is better explained by TRBJ1-6, so the J call may be wrong. TRBV3-2 has pseudogene status. CDR3 size: 16 residues. Here the CDR3 DNA reads TGTGCCAGCAGCCAAGATCTGAGTGGGAGAGGTTCACGCCTCCACTTT. Translated: CASSQDLSGRGSRLHF.

This clonotype appeared many times. The chain uses TRBV9 and TRBJ1-1, with 10 bases identical to TRBD1. Germline CDR1 SGDLS, CDR2 YYNGEE. The CDR3 is 16 residues long. V dropped 0 bases and J dropped 7; count of bases not matched to a gene: 9. Here the CDR3 reads CASSVGPGQGGGEAFF. The CDR3 DNA sequence: TGTGCCAGCAGCGTAGGCCCCGGACAGGGGGGTGGTGAAGCTTTCTTT.

This clonotype was seen repeatedly, ten times or more. The chain uses TRBV5-1 and TRBJ1-4; the D gene is possibly TRBD1 (6 bases). Germline V CDR1 and CDR2: SGHRS, YFSETQ. The CDR3 is 16 residues long. Trimming took 2 bases from V and 4 from J, leaving 15 bases between them. The DNA for the CDR3 is TGCGCCAGCAGCTTTGCCGGACAGAGAAGTAATGAAAAACTGTTTTTT. This encodes CASSFAGQRSNEKLFF.

The table lists this clonotype with a few counts. A read error is possible here, since a much larger clone lies one base away. The rearrangement joins TRBV27 to TRBJ1-5; 9 bases agree with TRBD1. The V gene's germline CDR1 is MNHEY and CDR2 SMNVEV (reference sequence). The CDR3 sequence is 15 residues long. The CDR3 reads CASGLTGGANQPQHF. CDR3 DNA sequence: TGTGCCAGCGGTTTGACAGGGGGAGCTAATCAGCCCCAGCATTTT.

This clonotype appeared a few times. The V and J genes are TRBV28 and TRBJ2-7, with D possibly being TRBD1 (6 bases). The CDR3 is 14 residues long. Germline-derived CDR1 and CDR2 are MDHEN and SYDVKM. Trimming removed 6 bases from V and 3 bases from J, with 15 bases in between. CDR3 sequence (DNA): TGTGCCAGCAGGGAAAGGGACACCATCTACGAGCAGTACTTC. As protein: CASRERDTIYEQYF.

There are many counts of this clonotype. The CDR3 protein is CASSSGASYLYEQYF. The CDR3 DNA reads TGTGCCAGCAGTTCGGGGGCCTCATACCTATACGAGCAGTACTTC. The V gene is TRBV7-6, the J gene TRBJ2-7; D tentatively reads TRBD1 or TRBD2 (6 bases each). CDR3 length: 15 residues. V was shortened by 6 bases and J by 4 bases, with 19 bases between the two germline ends. The V gene's germline CDR1 is SGHVS and CDR2 FNYEAQ. Full variable domain (outside the CDR3, taken from reference TRBV7-6 and TRBJ2-7): GAGVSQSPRYKVTKRGQDVALRCDPISGHVSLYWYRQALGQGPEFLTYFNYEAQQDKSGLPNDRFSAERPEGSISTLTIQRTEQRDSAMYRCASSSGASYLYEQYFGPGTRLTVT.

This clonotype was detected ten times or more. The chain carries TRBV10-3 and TRBJ2-1; 10 nucleotides line up with TRBD2. Germline lookup yields CDR1 ENHRY and CDR2 SYGVKD. Trimming at V came to 0 bases and at J to 5 bases, leaving 4 bases not matched to a gene. This CDR3 is built from 16 residues. CDR3 nucleotides: TGTGCCATCAGTGAGTCGACTAGCGGGCTAAACAATGAGCAGTTCTTC. This sequence encodes CAISESTSGLNNEQFF.

This clonotype was counted at least ten times. The rearrangement links TRBV13 to TRBJ1-6; 7 bases line up with TRBD1. The V gene end was trimmed by 7 bases and the J gene end by 3 bases; junction bases not matched to a gene: 9. The CDR3 is made up of 16 amino acids. CDR1 and CDR2 from the germline V gene are PRHDT and FYEKMQ (reference sequence). The CDR3 protein is CASTSGQDDYNSPLHF. In nucleotides, the CDR3 is TGTGCCAGCACTTCCGGACAGGATGACTATAATTCACCCCTCCACTTT.

The sample holds many counts of this clonotype. V and J are TRBV19 and TRBJ1-5; 10 positions agree with TRBD1. The CDR3 has 17 residues. Germline assignment: CDR1 LNHDA and CDR2 SQIVND (reference sequence). With 1 base clipped from V and 7 bases from J, the junction kept 10 bases outside the gene matches. The DNA for the CDR3 is TGTGCCAGTAGTATAGTCGGGACAGGGGTTTTCAGGCAGCCCCAGCATTTT. Translation gives CASSIVGTGVFRQPQHF.

This clonotype came up many times. This chain links TRBV12-3 or TRBV12-4 with TRBJ1-2, with a possible D match to TRBD1 (5 bases). CDR3 size: 14 residues. V shed 6 bases and J shed 1 base, with 12 bases lying between them. This CDR3 is CASSRDGVNYGYTF. The DNA of the CDR3 is TGTGCCAGCAGCCGGGACGGCGTTAACTATGGCTACACCTTC.

By share of the sample, this clonotype is medium-sized. The V and J genes are TRBV11-3 and TRBJ2-1; D remains ambiguous. In germline, CDR1 is SGHNT, CDR2 YENEEA. The CDR3 loop spans 17 amino acids. V lost 2 bases to trimming and J lost 2 bases, with 16 bases between them. In nucleotides, the CDR3 is TGTGCCAGCAGCTTACGAGGCTCGTGGGCCACCTACAATGAGCAGTTCTTC. Protein product: CASSLRGSWATYNEQFF.

By share, this clonotype ranks as medium-sized. The gene calls are TRBV11-2 and TRBJ2-1; D unresolved. Trimming took 5 bases from V and 11 from J, leaving 13 bases between them. Germline V CDR1 and CDR2: SGHAT, FQNNGV. The CDR3 loop spans 12 amino acids. The CDR3 sequence: CASSVFTWKQFF. In DNA form, the CDR3 reads TGTGCCAGCAGCGTTTTTACATGGAAGCAGTTCTTC.

This clonotype was seen repeatedly, ten times or more. The chain combines TRBV28 with TRBJ1-2, with TRBD1 identical over 11 bases. The V gene's germline CDR1 is MDHEN and CDR2 SYDVKM. The trim removed 5 bases at V and 7 bases at J, leaving 12 bases unmatched. The CDR3 has 16 amino acids. The CDR3 protein is CASSHPGTGGVGGYTF. The CDR3, as DNA: TGTGCCAGCAGTCACCCCGGGACAGGGGGTGTTGGTGGCTACACCTTC.